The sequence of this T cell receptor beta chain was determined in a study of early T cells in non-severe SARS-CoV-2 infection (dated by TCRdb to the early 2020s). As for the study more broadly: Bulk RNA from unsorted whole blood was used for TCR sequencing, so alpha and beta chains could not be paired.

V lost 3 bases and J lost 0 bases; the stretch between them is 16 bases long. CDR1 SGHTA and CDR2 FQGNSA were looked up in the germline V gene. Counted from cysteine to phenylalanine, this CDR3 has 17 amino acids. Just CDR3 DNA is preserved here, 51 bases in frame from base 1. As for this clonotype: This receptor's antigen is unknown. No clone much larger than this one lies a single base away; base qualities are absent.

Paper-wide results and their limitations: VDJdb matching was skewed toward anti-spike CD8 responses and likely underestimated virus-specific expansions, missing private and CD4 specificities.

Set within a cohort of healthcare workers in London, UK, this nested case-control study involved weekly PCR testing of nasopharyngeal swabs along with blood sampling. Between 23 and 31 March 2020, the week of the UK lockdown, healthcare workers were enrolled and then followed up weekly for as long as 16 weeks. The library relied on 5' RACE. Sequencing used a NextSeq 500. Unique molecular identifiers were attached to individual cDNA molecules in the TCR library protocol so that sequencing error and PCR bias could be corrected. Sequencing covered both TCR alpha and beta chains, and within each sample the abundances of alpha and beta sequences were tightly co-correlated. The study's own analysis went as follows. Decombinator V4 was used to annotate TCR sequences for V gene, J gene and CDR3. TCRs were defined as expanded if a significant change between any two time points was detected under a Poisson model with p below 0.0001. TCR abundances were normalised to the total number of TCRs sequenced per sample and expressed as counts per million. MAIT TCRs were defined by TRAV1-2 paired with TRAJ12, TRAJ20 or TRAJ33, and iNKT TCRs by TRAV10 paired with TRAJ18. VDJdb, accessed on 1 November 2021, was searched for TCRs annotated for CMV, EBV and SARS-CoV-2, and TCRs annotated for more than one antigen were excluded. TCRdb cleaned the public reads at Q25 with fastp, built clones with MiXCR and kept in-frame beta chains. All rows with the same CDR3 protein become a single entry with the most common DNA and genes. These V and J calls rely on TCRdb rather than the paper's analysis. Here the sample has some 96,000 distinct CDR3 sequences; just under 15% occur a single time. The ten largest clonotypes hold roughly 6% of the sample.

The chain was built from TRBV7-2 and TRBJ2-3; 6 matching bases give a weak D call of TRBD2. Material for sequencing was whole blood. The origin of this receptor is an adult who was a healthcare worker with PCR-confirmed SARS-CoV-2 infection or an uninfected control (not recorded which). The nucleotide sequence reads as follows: TGTGCCAGCAGCTTGGGTTTCTCCGGGACTAGCACAGATACGCAGTATTTT. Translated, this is CASSLGFSGTSTDTQYF.